The rows below give T cell receptor beta chains drawn from one sample of a study of blood T cell repertoires in COVID-19. Using immunoSEQ multiplex PCR, the repertoire was profiled, and TCRdb retains in-frame clones only, with some absent. The table includes fewer than 250,000 clones, 92% detected once. Sequencing was done on a sample of peripheral blood. Receptors originate from a man under 40 with acute or convalescent COVID-19. The CDR3 runs from the conserved cysteine through the conserved F or W.

v_gene,CDR3aa
TRBV5-1,CASSLVPGKIDTQYF
TRBV6-5,CASRGQRGDEQFF
TRBV11-2,CASSLAQISYEQYF
TRBV6-5,CASSTYPRVGDTQYF
TRBV29-1,CSVDSGDNTEAFF
TRBV3-1/TRBV3-2,CASSQRTREQYF
TRBV11-3,CASSPGPADTQYF
TRBV5-5,CASSLMRVEETEAFF
TRBV28,CASSRQGRSYNEQFF
TRBV4-1,CASSRAGIAGEPQHF
TRBV24-1,CATSQGAEPQHF
TRBV12-2,CASRLGGAKPYGYTF
TRBV5-6,CASSYPGLATDTQYF
TRBV7-2,CASSFQFLGTGYNSPLHF
TRBV28,CASSSAGGLDEQYF
TRBV5-5,CASSLEPSTEAFF
TRBV4-1,CASSLSAYEQFF